This T cell receptor beta chain derives from a study of response to subunit inactivated influenza vaccine. This clonotype has a count of ten or more. MiXCR, run by TCRdb on the RT-PCR reads, gives a single entry per CDR3 protein. The sample carries about half a million distinct CDR3 sequences, approximately 7.7% recorded once. The CDR3 spans 15 residues. Germline CDR1 is WSHSY and CDR2 is SAAADI. Trimming pared 2 bases from V and 1 base from J, leaving 9 bases between. The TCR sequence derives from a man between 50 and 70 years old who received an inactivated influenza vaccine. V usage is TRBV10-2 and J usage is TRBJ2-1; D is possibly TRBD2 (6 bases). Sequencing used PBMCs from blood, obtained roughly 24 months after vaccination. This CDR3 reads CASSEGAGSYNEQFF. Here the CDR3 DNA reads TGCGCCAGCAGTGAGGGGGCGGGATCCTACAATGAGCAGTTCTTC.